This is a list of T cell receptor beta chains from one sample in a study of regulatory T cells in long-lasting Graves disease. MiXCR, run by TCRdb on the multiplex PCR reads, gives a single entry per CDR3 protein. The repertoire holds roughly 500,000 distinct CDR3 sequences, with roughly 14% as singletons. This same sample was also part of a study on T cells in Graves' hyperthyroidism and ophthalmopathy.

The input for sequencing was peripheral blood mononuclear cells (PBMCs), taken at new diagnosis, from a patient treated with antithyroid drugs. The source of these receptors is a man between 25 and 39 years old with Graves disease. The CDR3 runs from the conserved cysteine through the conserved F or W. Fields, in order: J gene, V gene, clone size, D gene, CDR3 DNA, CDR3 protein. A D gene is named only where the DNA matches it firmly. Some rows mark clone size as missing; the rest say once, few, many or name a class of expanded clone.

TRBJ1-5,TRBV20-1,.,.,TGCAGTGCGGCTCGAGATCCCAATCAGCCCCAGCATTTT,CSAARDPNQPQHF
TRBJ1-5,TRBV6-1,.,.,TGTGCCAGCGATCGGGACGGTGGGCAGCCCCAGCATTTT,CASDRDGGQPQHF
TRBJ2-1,TRBV14,many,.,TGTGCCAGCAGCCTTTTCCAGGGCAATGAGCAGTTCTTC,CASSLFQGNEQFF
TRBJ1-5,TRBV5-4,many,TRBD1,TGTGCCAGCAGCCGGGGGGGACAGGGAGACCAGCCCCAGCATTTT,CASSRGGQGDQPQHF
TRBJ2-1,TRBV7-2,many,TRBD2,TGTGCCAGCAGCTTAGAACTAGCGGTAATATATGAGCAGTTCTTC,CASSLELAVIYEQFF
TRBJ1-1,TRBV2,many,.,TGTGCCAGCAGTCACTTTGGTGCCGGGGACACTGAAGCTTTCTTT,CASSHFGAGDTEAFF
TRBJ2-7,TRBV5-1,many,TRBD1,TGCGCCAGCAGCTTGGGGTGGAATTGGGGACAGACGATTTCCTACGAGCAGTACTTC,CASSLGWNWGQTISYEQYF
TRBJ2-5,TRBV28,many,.,TGTGCCAGCAGTCCCAGGGGGGCGGGGCAAGAGACCCAGTACTTC,CASSPRGAGQETQYF
TRBJ2-7,TRBV10-3,many,.,TGTGCCATCACGGGGGGACAAGGGATCGAGCAGTACTTC,CAITGGQGIEQYF
TRBJ2-3,TRBV30,.,.,TGTGCCTGGAGGTCCCCTCGACTAATTAGCACAGATACGCAGTATTTT,CAWRSPRLISTDTQYF
TRBJ1-5,TRBV3-1,.,.,TGTGCCAGCAGCCAAGGGGCGGGAAGGGATCAGCCCCAGCATTTT,CASSQGAGRDQPQHF
TRBJ2-7,TRBV4-1,few,TRBD1,TGCGCCAGCAGCCAGGAACAGGGGGCCTTAGCCTACGAGCAGTACTTC,CASSQEQGALAYEQYF
TRBJ2-1,TRBV30,.,.,TGTGCCTGGAGTGTACGGCAGGGCGTCGGATACGAGCAGTTCTTC,CAWSVRQGVGYEQFF
TRBJ2-5,TRBV20-1,many,.,TGCAGTGCTGCGGAGATGGAGACCCAGTACTTC,CSAAEMETQYF
TRBJ2-3,TRBV28,many,.,TGTGCCAGCAGTTTTAACACGCGCACAGATACGCAGTATTTT,CASSFNTRTDTQYF
TRBJ2-7,TRBV4-1,many,TRBD2,TGCGCCAGCAGCCAAGTATACGGGAGGGCCAGTCGCTCCCAGTACTTC,CASSQVYGRASRSQYF
TRBJ2-7,TRBV7-9,.,.,TGTGCCAGCAGCTTCTTCCAGGCTGGGGGTAACGAGCAGTACTTC,CASSFFQAGGNEQYF
TRBJ2-2,TRBV27,many,TRBD1,TGTGCCGGCAGTTTATGGTCAGGGGGCGGGATGAGGACCGGGGAGCTGTTTTTT,CAGSLWSGGGMRTGELFF
TRBJ1-2,TRBV28,many,.,TGTGCCAGCAGCCAAGGACTCGATGAATTGGACTATGGCTACACCTTC,CASSQGLDELDYGYTF
TRBJ2-1,TRBV29-1,few,TRBD1,TGCAGCGTTGAAGGGGGACAGGGGCAGGTCAATGAGCAGTTCTTC,CSVEGGQGQVNEQFF
TRBJ2-1,TRBV12-5,many,.,TGTGCTAGTGGTCCCCCGCTACAGGATGAGCAGTTCTTC,CASGPPLQDEQFF
TRBJ1-4,TRBV25-1,.,TRBD1,TGTGCCAGCAGTGGACAGGGGACTCGTGAAAAACTGTTTTTT,CASSGQGTREKLFF
TRBJ2-7,TRBV20-1,.,.,TGCAGTGCCCCGAGCGTCCCCAGGGACTACGAGCAGTACTTC,CSAPSVPRDYEQYF
TRBJ1-1,TRBV12-3/TRBV12-4,.,.,TGTACCAGCAGCTTGGAGAGTGGAACTGAAGCTTTCTTT,CTSSLESGTEAFF
TRBJ2-1,TRBV4-2,.,TRBD2,TGTGCCAGCAGCCAAGTTAGCGGGAGCGGCAAGATTGAGCAGTTCTTC,CASSQVSGSGKIEQFF
TRBJ1-1,TRBV11-2,many,.,TGTGCCAGCAGCCCTACCGGGTTCCCTGAAGCTTTCTTT,CASSPTGFPEAFF
TRBJ2-4,TRBV7-9,few,.,TGTGCCAGCAGCTCCAGCCCGCCCCTCACGGGAGCCAAAAACATTCAGTACTTC,CASSSSPPLTGAKNIQYF
TRBJ2-1,TRBV10-3,many,.,TGTGCCATCAGTGAGAGTGCGGGACGAAATGAGCAGTTCTTC,CAISESAGRNEQFF
TRBJ1-4,TRBV12-3/TRBV12-4,many,.,TGTGCCAGCAGTTTAGGTGGGCAGGATGAAAAACTGTTTTTT,CASSLGGQDEKLFF
TRBJ1-1,TRBV9,.,.,TGTGCCAGCAGCGCGGGACACTCGAACACTGAAGCTTTCTTT,CASSAGHSNTEAFF
TRBJ2-7,TRBV24-1,many,.,TGTGCCACCAGTGATACAATATGGGGCAACGAGCAGTACTTC,CATSDTIWGNEQYF
TRBJ2-3,TRBV7-2,once,.,TGTGCCAGCAGCTTAGCCGGTGAGCCAAGCACAGATACGCAGTATTTT,CASSLAGEPSTDTQYF
TRBJ1-2,TRBV7-2,.,TRBD1,TGTGCCAGCAGCAAAGGGGGACAGGGGATTATGGGGGGCTACACCTTC,CASSKGGQGIMGGYTF
TRBJ1-5,TRBV12-3/TRBV12-4,many,.,TGTGCCAGCAGTCCCTTAGATACGAATCAGCCCCAGCATTTT,CASSPLDTNQPQHF
TRBJ2-7,TRBV3-1,.,TRBD2,TGTGCCAGCAGCCCCCTAGCGGGAGGGCCGGGCGAGCAGTACTTC,CASSPLAGGPGEQYF
TRBJ2-3,TRBV24-1,many,.,TGTGCCACCAGTTCCCAGTTGGAGGGTCCAGATACGCAGTATTTT,CATSSQLEGPDTQYF
TRBJ1-6,TRBV3-1,.,.,TGTGCCAGCAGCCACCAGGCGAATTCACCCCTCCACTTT,CASSHQANSPLHF
TRBJ1-1,TRBV20-1,many,TRBD1,TGCAGAGTGGACAGGAAGAACACTGAAGCTTTCTTT,CRVDRKNTEAFF
TRBJ2-7,TRBV7-9,many,TRBD1,TGTGCCAGCAAACCCGGGACAGGGGGCCCCGAGCAGTACTTC,CASKPGTGGPEQYF
TRBJ2-5,TRBV7-9,many,TRBD2,TGTGCCAGCAGCCTCCGGGAGGTTAGGGAGACCCAGTACTTC,CASSLREVRETQYF
TRBJ2-5,TRBV9,many,.,TGTGCCAGCAGCGTAGATGCGGGGTACCAAGAGACCCAGTACTTC,CASSVDAGYQETQYF
TRBJ1-2,TRBV13,many,.,TGTGCCAGCCGCCGGGGGGCGCGGAGCTATGGCTACACCTTC,CASRRGARSYGYTF
TRBJ2-7,TRBV12-3/TRBV12-4,few,.,TGTGCCAGCAGGGGGAACTACGAGCAGTACTTC,CASRGNYEQYF
TRBJ2-1,TRBV7-8,.,.,TGTGCCAGCAGCAGCAGGGTGGGGAATGAGCAGTTCTTC,CASSSRVGNEQFF
TRBJ1-1,TRBV28,many,TRBD1,TGTGCCAGCACCGTAGACAGGGCTTATGAAGCTTTCTTT,CASTVDRAYEAFF
TRBJ2-3,TRBV11-2,many,.,TGTGCCAGCAGCTTAGGGCTAGCAACCACAGATACGCAGTATTTT,CASSLGLATTDTQYF
TRBJ2-7,TRBV20-1,few,.,TGCAGTGCTAGTCTGGGCCAGGGTGGCGAGCAGTACTTC,CSASLGQGGEQYF
TRBJ1-5,TRBV20-1,.,.,TGCAGTGCTAGAGGTTCTTCTTTAAACAATCAGCCCCAGCATTTT,CSARGSSLNNQPQHF
TRBJ2-5,TRBV12-5,many,TRBD2,TGTGCTAGTGGTTTGGGGGGGACTAGCAACCTCCAAGAGACCCAGTACTTC,CASGLGGTSNLQETQYF
TRBJ1-3,TRBV18,few,.,TGTGCCAGCTCGTGGCTGCAACAACCGACTAATTTGGAGAACACCGTATATTTT,CASSWLQQPTNLENTVYF
TRBJ2-3,TRBV12-3/TRBV12-4,many,TRBD2,TGTGCCAGCAGTTTTTGGACTAGCGGGGTTGGGGATACGCAGTATTTT,CASSFWTSGVGDTQYF
TRBJ1-1,TRBV19,.,.,TGTGCCAGTAGTAGGACGGTTATGAACACTGAAGCTTTCTTT,CASSRTVMNTEAFF
TRBJ2-1,TRBV6-2/TRBV6-3,many,.,TGTGCCAGCAGTTACTCGATACGTGAGCAGTTCTTC,CASSYSIREQFF